Shown below are 6 T cell receptor beta chains from a single sample sequenced in a study of CD8 T cells in ankylosing spondylitis. Findings and limits, study-wide: There was a TCR beta motif, made of several highly homologous variants, that appeared characteristic of ankylosing spondylitis blood.

TCRdb re-called the 5' RACE reads through MiXCR, storing one row per CDR3 protein. The sample yields approximately 150,000 distinct CDR3 sequences, about 15% seen once. What these receptors recognize is not known. The specimen sequenced was blood, either unsorted or a sorted T cell fraction (not recorded which). The receptor set was obtained from a male donor with ankylosing spondylitis.

J is TRBJ2-1 and V is TRBV4-1; TRBD1 matches at 10 bases. V shed 6 bases and J 6 bases; nucleotides not matched to a gene: 8. Germline-derived CDR1 and CDR2 are MGHRA and YSYEKL. This CDR3 is 15 amino acids long. The CDR3 DNA reads as TGCGCCAGCAGACCGACAGGGGGCCTGGCCAATGAGCAGTTCTTC. Translated: CASRPTGGLANEQFF.

This clonotype has just one count. V gene TRBV7-9 combines with J gene TRBJ1-1, with TRBD1 identical over 7 bases. CDR1 and CDR2 (germline): SEHNR, FQNEAQ (reference sequence). The length of the CDR3 is 14 residues. V lost 6 bases, J lost 1 base, and 5 bases stayed unmatched. The CDR3 protein is CASSPGTENTEAFF. The CDR3, as DNA: TGTGCCAGCAGTCCCGGGACAGAGAACACTGAAGCTTTCTTT.

This clonotype has just one count. This chain links TRBV5-8 with TRBJ2-7; TRBD2 matches 10 bases. Germline V gene sequence: CDR1 SGHTS, CDR2 YDEGEE. CDR3 length: 15 amino acids. With V trimmed by 3 bases and J by 7 bases, 10 bases remained unmatched. CDR3 amino acids: CASSYKTSGFGEQYF. The CDR3 coding sequence is TGTGCCAGCAGCTACAAGACTAGCGGGTTCGGGGAGCAGTACTTC.

This sequence joins TRBV5-5 and TRBJ2-1; 11 nucleotides align to TRBD2. Losses at the gene ends were 3 bases for V and 4 bases for J; bases not matched to a gene: 3. There are 15 residues in the CDR3. Germline CDR1 is SGHKS and CDR2 is YYEKEE (reference sequence). The CDR3 coding sequence is TGTGCCAGCAGCTGGGGACTAGCGGTATACAATGAGCAGTTCTTC. Its translation is CASSWGLAVYNEQFF.

This clonotype turned up a few times. The chain employs TRBV14 and TRBJ1-4; D gene uncertain. The germline gives CDR1 SGHDN, CDR2 FVKESK. The CDR3 has 14 residues. V was pared by 1 base and J by 10 bases, with 13 bases between. The CDR3 nucleotides are TGTGCCAGCAGCCAAGTTGAAAGGACTACAAAACTGTTTTTT. Its translation: CASSQVERTTKLFF.

This clonotype was seen many times. The rearrangement joins TRBV15 to TRBJ2-5; 12 positions agree with TRBD2. Germline V lookup: CDR1 LNHNV, CDR2 YYDKDF (reference sequence). The junction had 5 bases not matched to a gene; V was cut back by 4 bases and J by 5 bases. This CDR3 spans 15 amino acids. This chain's CDR3 is CATSKTSGSSETQYF. The CDR3 DNA follows: TGTGCCACCAGCAAGACTAGCGGGAGCTCTGAGACCCAGTACTTC.